These T cell receptor beta chains were read from a single sample in a study of OX40 agonist ivuxolimab in advanced cancers. Clones were sequenced by immunoSEQ multiplex PCR, and TCRdb holds only the in-frame ones, with some missing. The sample lists about 60,000 clones; about nine tenths were seen once. The sample here was CD4+ or CD8+ T cells sorted from blood, taken in a trial of the OX40 agonist ivuxolimab. The receptors originated from an adult with an advanced solid tumor such as melanoma, head and neck, liver or kidney cancer. The CDR3 runs from the conserved cysteine through the conserved F or W. D genes are given only for firm matches. Where a row states a size, it is once, few, many or the class of an expanded clone; other rows omit it.

TRBV30	NA	TRBJ2-5	NA	TGTGCCTGGAGCGCAGGCAGGGGATTGGAAGAGACCCAGTACTTC	CAWSAGRGLEETQYF
TRBV7-8	NA	TRBJ1-4	NA	TGTGCCAGCAGCTCCTGGGGGACTCTTGTACGGGAAAAACTGTTTTTT	CASSSWGTLVREKLFF
TRBV28	NA	TRBJ1-2	NA	TGTGCCAGCAGTGGCCCCGGCGGGGGAGGACTTGGCTACACCTTC	CASSGPGGGGLGYTF
TRBV30	once	TRBJ1-4	NA	TGTGCCTGGAGTGTGGTGCGCTCTCAACTGTTTTTT	CAWSVVRSQLFF
TRBV28	NA	TRBJ1-3	NA	TGTGCCAGCAGGGGCTTCAGCTCTGGAAACACCATATATTTT	CASRGFSSGNTIYF
TRBV30	medium-sized	TRBJ2-1	TRBD2	TGTGCCTGGATGCGCGGGAGGGAGGGCGGTGAGCAGTTCTTC	CAWMRGREGGEQFF
TRBV30	once	TRBJ2-1	NA	TGTGCCTGGAGGGGTCAGGGGGGATCCTACAATGAGCAGTTCTTC	CAWRGQGGSYNEQFF
TRBV5-4	NA	TRBJ2-7	TRBD2	TGTGCCAGCAGCCCTCGGACTAGCGGGAGTTACGAGCAGTACTTC	CASSPRTSGSYEQYF
TRBV5-6	NA	TRBJ2-5	TRBD2	TGTGCCAGCAGCTCTGGGGCGGGAAGCGGGGAAGAGACCCAGTACTTC	CASSSGAGSGEETQYF
TRBV2	NA	TRBJ1-4	NA	TGTGCCAGCAGTGATCCTAATGAAAAACTGTTTTTT	CASSDPNEKLFF